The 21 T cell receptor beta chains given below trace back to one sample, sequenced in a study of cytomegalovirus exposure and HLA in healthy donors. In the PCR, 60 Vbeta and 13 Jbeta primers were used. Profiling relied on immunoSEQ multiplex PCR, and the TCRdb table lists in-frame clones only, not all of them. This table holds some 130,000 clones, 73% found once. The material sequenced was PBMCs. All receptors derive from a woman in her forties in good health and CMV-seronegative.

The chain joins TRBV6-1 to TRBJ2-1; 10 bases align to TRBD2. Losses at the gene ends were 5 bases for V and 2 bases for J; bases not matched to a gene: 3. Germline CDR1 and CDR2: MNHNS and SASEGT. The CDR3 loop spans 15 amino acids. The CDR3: CASSISGGTYNEQFF. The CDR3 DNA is TGTGCCAGCAGTATTAGCGGGGGGACCTACAATGAGCAGTTCTTC.

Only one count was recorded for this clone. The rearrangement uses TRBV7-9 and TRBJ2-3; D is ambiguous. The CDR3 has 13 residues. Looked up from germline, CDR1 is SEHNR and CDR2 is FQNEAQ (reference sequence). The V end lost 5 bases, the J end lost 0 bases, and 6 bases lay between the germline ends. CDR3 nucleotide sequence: TGTGCCAGCAGCCCTATAAGCACAGATACGCAGTATTTT. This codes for CASSPISTDTQYF.

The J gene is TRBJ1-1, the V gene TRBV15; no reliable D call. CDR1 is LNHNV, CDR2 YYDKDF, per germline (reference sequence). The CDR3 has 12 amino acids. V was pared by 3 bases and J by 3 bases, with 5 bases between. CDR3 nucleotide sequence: TGTGCCACCAGCAGCCATTACACTGAAGCTTTCTTT. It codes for CATSSHYTEAFF.

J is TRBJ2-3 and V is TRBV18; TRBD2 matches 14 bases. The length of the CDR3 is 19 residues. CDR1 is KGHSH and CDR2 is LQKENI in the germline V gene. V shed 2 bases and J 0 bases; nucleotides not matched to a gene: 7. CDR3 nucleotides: TGTGCCAGCTCACCAGGACTAGCGGGGGGCCCATTTAGCACAGATACGCAGTATTTT. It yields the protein CASSPGLAGGPFSTDTQYF.

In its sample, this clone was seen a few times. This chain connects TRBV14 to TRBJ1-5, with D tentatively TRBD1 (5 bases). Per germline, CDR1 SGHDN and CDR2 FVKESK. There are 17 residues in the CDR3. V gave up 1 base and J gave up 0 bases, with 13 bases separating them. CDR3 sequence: CASSQVPQVYSNQPQHF. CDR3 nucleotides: TGTGCCAGCAGCCAAGTTCCACAGGTTTATAGCAATCAGCCCCAGCATTTT.

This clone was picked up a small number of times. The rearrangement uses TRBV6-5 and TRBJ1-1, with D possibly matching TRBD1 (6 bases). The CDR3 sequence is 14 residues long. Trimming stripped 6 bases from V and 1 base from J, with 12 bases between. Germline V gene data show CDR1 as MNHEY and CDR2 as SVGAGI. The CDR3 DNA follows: TGTGCCAGCAGATGGGGACACGAGAACACTGAAGCTTTCTTT. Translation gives CASRWGHENTEAFF.

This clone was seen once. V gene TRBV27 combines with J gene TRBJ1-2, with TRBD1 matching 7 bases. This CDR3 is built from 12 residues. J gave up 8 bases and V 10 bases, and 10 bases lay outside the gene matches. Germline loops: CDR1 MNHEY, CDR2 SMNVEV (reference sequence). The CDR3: CATGTVAAGYTF. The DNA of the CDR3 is TGTGCCACCGGGACAGTGGCCGCCGGCTACACCTTC.

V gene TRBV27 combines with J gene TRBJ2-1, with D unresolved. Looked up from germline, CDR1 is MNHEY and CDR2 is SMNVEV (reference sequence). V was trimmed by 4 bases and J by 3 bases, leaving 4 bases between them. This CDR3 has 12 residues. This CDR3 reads CASSSIYNEQFF. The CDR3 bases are TGTGCCAGCAGTTCTATCTACAATGAGCAGTTCTTC.

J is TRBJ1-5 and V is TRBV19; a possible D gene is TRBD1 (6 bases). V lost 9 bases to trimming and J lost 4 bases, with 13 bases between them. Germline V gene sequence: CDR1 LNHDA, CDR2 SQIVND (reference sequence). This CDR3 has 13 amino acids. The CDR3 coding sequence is TGTGCCAGCACCGGGACAACAAATCAGCCCCAGCATTTT. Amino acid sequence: CASTGTTNQPQHF.

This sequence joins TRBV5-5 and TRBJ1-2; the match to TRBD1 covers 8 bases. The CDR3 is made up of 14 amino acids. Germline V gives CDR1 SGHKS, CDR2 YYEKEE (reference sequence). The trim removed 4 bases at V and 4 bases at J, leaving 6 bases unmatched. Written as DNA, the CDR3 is TGTGCCAGCAGCAAAGGACAGGGCGGCTATGGCTACACCTTC. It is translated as CASSKGQGGYGYTF.

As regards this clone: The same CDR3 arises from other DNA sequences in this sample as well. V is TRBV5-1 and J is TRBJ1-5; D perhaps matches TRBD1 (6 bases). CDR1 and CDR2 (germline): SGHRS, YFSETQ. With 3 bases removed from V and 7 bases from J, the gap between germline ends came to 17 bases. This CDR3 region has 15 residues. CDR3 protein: CASSSPRGGGQPQHF. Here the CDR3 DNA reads TGCGCCAGCAGCTCGCCTCGGGGGGGCGGCCAGCCCCAGCATTTT. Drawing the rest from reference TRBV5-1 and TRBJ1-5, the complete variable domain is KAGVTQTPRYLIKTRGQQVTLSCSPISGHRSVSWYQQTPGQGLQFLFEYFSETQRNKGNFPGRFSGRQFSNSRSEMNVSTLELGDSALYLCASSSPRGGGQPQHFGDGTRLSIL.

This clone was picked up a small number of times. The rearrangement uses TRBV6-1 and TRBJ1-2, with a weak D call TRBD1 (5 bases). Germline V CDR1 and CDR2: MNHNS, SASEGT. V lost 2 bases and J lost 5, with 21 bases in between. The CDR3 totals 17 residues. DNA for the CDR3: TGTGCCAGCAGTGAAAACGGTTGGGACTCAAGGTTGTATGGCTACACCTTC. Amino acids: CASSENGWDSRLYGYTF.

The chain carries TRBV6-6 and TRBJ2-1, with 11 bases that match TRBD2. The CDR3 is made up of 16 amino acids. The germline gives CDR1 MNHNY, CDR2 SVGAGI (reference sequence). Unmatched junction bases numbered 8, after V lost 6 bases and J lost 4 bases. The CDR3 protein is CASSKMGTSGYNEQFF. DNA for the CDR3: TGTGCCAGCAGCAAAATGGGGACTAGCGGTTACAATGAGCAGTTCTTC.

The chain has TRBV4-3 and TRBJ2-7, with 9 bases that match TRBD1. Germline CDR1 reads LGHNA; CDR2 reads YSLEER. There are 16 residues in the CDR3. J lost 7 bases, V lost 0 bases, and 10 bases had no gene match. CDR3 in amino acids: CASSQDLGQGIREQYV. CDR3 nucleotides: TGCGCCAGCAGCCAAGATTTGGGACAGGGAATCCGGGAGCAGTACGTC.

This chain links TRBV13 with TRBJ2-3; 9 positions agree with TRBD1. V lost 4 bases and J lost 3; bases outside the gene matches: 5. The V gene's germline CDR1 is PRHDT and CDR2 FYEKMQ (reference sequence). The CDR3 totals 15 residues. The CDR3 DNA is TGTGCCAGCAGCTCGGACAGGGGACGAACAGATACGCAGTATTTT. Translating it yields CASSSDRGRTDTQYF.

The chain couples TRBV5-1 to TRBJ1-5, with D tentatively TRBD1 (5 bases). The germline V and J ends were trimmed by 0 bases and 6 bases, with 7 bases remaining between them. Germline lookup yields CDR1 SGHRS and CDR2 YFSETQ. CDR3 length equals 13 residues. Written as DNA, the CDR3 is TGCGCCAGCAGCTTGGGGGGGGGTCAGCCCCAGCATTTT. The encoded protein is CASSLGGGQPQHF.

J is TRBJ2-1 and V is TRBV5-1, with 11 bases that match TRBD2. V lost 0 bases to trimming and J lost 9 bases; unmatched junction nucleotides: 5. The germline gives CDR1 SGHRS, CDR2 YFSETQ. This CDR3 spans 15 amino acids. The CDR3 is CASSLVGSGGGEQFF. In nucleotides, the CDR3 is TGCGCCAGCAGCTTGGTTGGTAGCGGGGGGGGTGAGCAGTTCTTC. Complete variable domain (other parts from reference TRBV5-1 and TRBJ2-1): KAGVTQTPRYLIKTRGQQVTLSCSPISGHRSVSWYQQTPGQGLQFLFEYFSETQRNKGNFPGRFSGRQFSNSRSEMNVSTLELGDSALYLCASSLVGSGGGEQFFGPGTRLTVL.

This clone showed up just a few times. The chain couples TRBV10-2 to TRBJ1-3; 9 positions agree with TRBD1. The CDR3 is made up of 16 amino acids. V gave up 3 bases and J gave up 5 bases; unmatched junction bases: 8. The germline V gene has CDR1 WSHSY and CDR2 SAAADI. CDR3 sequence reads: CASSDPGQGRRNTIYF. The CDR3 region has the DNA TGCGCCAGCAGTGATCCGGGACAGGGAAGAAGAAACACCATATATTTT.

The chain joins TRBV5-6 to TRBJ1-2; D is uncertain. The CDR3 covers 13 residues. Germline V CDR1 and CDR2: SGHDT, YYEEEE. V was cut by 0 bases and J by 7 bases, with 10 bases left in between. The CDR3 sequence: CASSLGGSVGYTF. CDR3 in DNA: TGTGCCAGCAGCTTGGGCGGGTCTGTTGGCTACACCTTC.

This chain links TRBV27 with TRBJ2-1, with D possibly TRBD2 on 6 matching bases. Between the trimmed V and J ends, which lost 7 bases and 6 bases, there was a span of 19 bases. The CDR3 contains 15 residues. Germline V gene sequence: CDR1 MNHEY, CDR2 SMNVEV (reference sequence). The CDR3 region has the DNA TGTGCCAGCACCCTGTTTCTAGCGCGGGCCAATGAGCAGTTCTTC. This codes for CASTLFLARANEQFF.

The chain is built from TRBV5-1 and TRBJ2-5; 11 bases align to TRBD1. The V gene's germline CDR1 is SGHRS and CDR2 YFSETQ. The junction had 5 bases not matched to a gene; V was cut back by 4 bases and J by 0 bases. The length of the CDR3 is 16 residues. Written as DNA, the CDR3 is TGCGCCAGCAGCCCGGGGACAGGGGGTTACCAAGAGACCCAGTACTTC. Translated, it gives CASSPGTGGYQETQYF.